The entry below gives a single T cell receptor beta chain sequence along with its context. This sample stems from a study of blood T cell repertoires in COVID-19. Study overall: PBMCs, B-cell-depleted T cells, or T cells were the source of the cDNA or gDNA that made up the material.

Measured with immunoSEQ multiplex PCR; TCRdb has only the in-frame clones, and not every one. The sample yields under 500,000 clones, roughly 89% seen once. The CDR3 extends over 13 amino acids. Germline CDR1 and CDR2: ENHRY and SYGVKD. V was pared by 4 bases and J by 3 bases, with 9 bases between. Material for sequencing was peripheral blood. The TCR was taken from a woman aged 25 to 39 with acute or convalescent COVID-19. The chain has TRBV10-3 and TRBJ2-5; D is ambiguous. The CDR3 here is CAISGAIKETQYF. The CDR3 DNA reads TGTGCCATCAGTGGGGCGATAAAAGAGACCCAGTACTTC.